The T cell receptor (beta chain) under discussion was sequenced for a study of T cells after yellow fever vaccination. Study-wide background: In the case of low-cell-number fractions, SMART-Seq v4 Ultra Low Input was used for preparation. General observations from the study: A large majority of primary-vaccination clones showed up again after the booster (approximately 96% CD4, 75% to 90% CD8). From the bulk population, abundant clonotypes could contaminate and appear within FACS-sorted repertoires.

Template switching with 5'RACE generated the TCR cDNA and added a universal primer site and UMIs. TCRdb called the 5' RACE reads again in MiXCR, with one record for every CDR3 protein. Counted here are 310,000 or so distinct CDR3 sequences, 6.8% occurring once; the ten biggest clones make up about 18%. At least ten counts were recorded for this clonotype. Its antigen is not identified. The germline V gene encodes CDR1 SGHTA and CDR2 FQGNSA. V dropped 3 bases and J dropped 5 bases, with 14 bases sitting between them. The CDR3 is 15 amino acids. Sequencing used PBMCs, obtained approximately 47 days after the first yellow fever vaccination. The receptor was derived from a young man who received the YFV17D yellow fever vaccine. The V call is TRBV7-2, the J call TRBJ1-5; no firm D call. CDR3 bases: TGTGCCAGCAGCTTGTTGGGCAGGACCGATCAGCCCCAGCATTTT. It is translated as CASSLLGRTDQPQHF.